These 17 T cell receptor beta chains originate from one sample sequenced in a study of cytomegalovirus exposure and HLA in healthy donors (dated by TCRdb to 2016 to 2017). Libraries were prepared through the immunoSEQ multiplex PCR assay. As stored in TCRdb, this immuneACCESS dataset retains in-frame rearrangements with V and J assigned. A fraction of the clones does not appear; measured against another copy, unresolved V genes explain less than half of the discrepancy, and the remainder lacks a known reason. This sample holds about 180,000 clones; roughly 85% were observed only once. In total, the top ten clones hold approximately 16% of the sample. Sequenced sample: PBMCs. The receptors originated from a man between 18 and 35 years old in good health and CMV-seropositive.

Here the CDR3 DNA reads TGTGCCAGCAGCATCACTAGAGCGGGGGCGGAGACCCAGTACTTC. Protein sequence: CASSITRAGAETQYF. The chain employs TRBV28 and TRBJ2-5; 8 nucleotides align to TRBD2. This CDR3 region has 15 residues. The V and J ends lost 6 bases and 5 bases, in that order; junction bases with no gene match: 11. Looked up from germline, CDR1 is MDHEN and CDR2 is SYDVKM.

This clone was observed once. J is TRBJ2-1 and V is TRBV5-4; 9 bases match TRBD2. V trimming: 0 bases; J trimming: 9 bases; junction bases outside the gene matches: 10. Germline V gene lookup returns CDR1 SGHNT and CDR2 YYREEE (reference sequence). The CDR3 runs 16 residues. The CDR3 here is CASSLALAGNTGEQFF. The CDR3 DNA reads TGTGCCAGCAGCTTGGCGCTAGCGGGAAATACCGGTGAGCAGTTCTTC.

The chain has TRBV7-8 and TRBJ2-1, with 11 bases fitting TRBD2. The CDR3 runs 17 residues. CDR1 is SGHVS and CDR2 is FQNEAQ in the germline V gene. V lost 5 bases to trimming and J lost 3 bases; unmatched junction nucleotides: 9. The CDR3 loop is CASSQIAGGRRYNEQFF. The CDR3 region has the DNA TGTGCCAGCAGCCAGATAGCGGGGGGGCGTCGCTACAATGAGCAGTTCTTC.

This chain links TRBV29-1 with TRBJ2-3; TRBD1 agrees at 8 bases. There are 14 residues in the CDR3. Germline loops: CDR1 SQVTM, CDR2 ANQGSEA. V shed 4 bases, J shed 5 bases, and the junction held 8 bases outside the gene matches. CDR3 protein: CSVVAGGLGDTQYF. In nucleotides, the CDR3 is TGCAGCGTTGTCGCAGGGGGCCTCGGAGATACGCAGTATTTT.

The chain recombines TRBV11-1 with TRBJ1-1; D uncertain. In germline, CDR1 is SGHAT, CDR2 FQDESV (reference sequence). The CDR3 has 13 amino acids. Trimming removed 6 bases from V and 1 base from J, with 9 bases in between. CDR3 in amino acids: CASSNQENTEAFF. The CDR3 DNA is TGTGCCAGCAGTAACCAGGAGAACACTGAAGCTTTCTTT.

V and J are TRBV2 and TRBJ1-2, with no clear D. The CDR3 has 12 residues. Germline-derived CDR1 and CDR2 are SNHLY and FYNNEI. V lost 6 bases, J lost 3 bases, and 8 bases lay in between. CDR3 DNA sequence: TGTGCCAGCAGAGGAGAGCACTATGGCTACACCTTC. Its protein product is CASRGEHYGYTF.

The chain carries TRBV6-5 and TRBJ2-1; 7 bases align to TRBD1. The V segment lost 7 bases and the J segment 6 bases; nucleotides outside the gene matches: 9. The CDR3 loop spans 14 amino acids. Per germline, CDR1 MNHEY and CDR2 SVGAGI. CDR3 protein: CASTPRQGPNEQFF. DNA of the CDR3: TGTGCCAGCACCCCAAGACAGGGACCCAATGAGCAGTTCTTC.

The gene calls are TRBV18 and TRBJ1-1; 8 bases are a match to TRBD1. Germline CDR1 reads KGHSH; CDR2 reads LQKENI. CDR3 size: 14 residues. Trimming removed 3 bases from V and 8 bases from J; junction bases left unmatched: 8. CDR3 coding DNA: TGTGCCAGCTCACCCGTAGGACAGGGCTTCGAAGCTTTCTTT. Encoded protein: CASSPVGQGFEAFF.

This sequence joins TRBV6-1 and TRBJ2-7; 7 bases line up with TRBD1. The CDR3 consists of 15 residues. V shed 0 bases and J 2 bases; nucleotides not matched to a gene: 4. Germline V gene lookup returns CDR1 MNHNS and CDR2 SASEGT. The CDR3 DNA follows: TGTGCCAGCAGTGAAGCCAGGACAGGAACCTACGAGCAGTACTTC. Amino acid sequence: CASSEARTGTYEQYF.

The chain has TRBV11-2 and TRBJ2-1, with a possible D match to TRBD2 (5 bases). The germline V gene encodes CDR1 SGHAT and CDR2 FQNNGV. V was cut by 1 base and J by 14 bases, with 12 bases left in between. The CDR3 loop spans 12 amino acids. As DNA, the CDR3 is TGTGCCAGCAGCTTAGGGCTAGGAGGCGAGTTCTTC. It translates to CASSLGLGGEFF.

The chain links TRBV18 to TRBJ1-5; D is unclear. The CDR3 has 15 residues. Germline-derived CDR1 and CDR2 are KGHSH and LQKENI. V lost 4 bases and J 4 bases, leaving 14 bases between the germline ends. CDR3 DNA: TGTGCCAGCTCACAGGCATGGACGGGAAATCAGCCCCAGCATTTT. It specifies CASSQAWTGNQPQHF.

The sample holds a few counts of this clone. V is TRBV30 and J is TRBJ1-1; D not resolved. Germline values: CDR1 GTSNPN, CDR2 SVGIG (reference sequence). This CDR3 is 14 amino acids long. Trimming stripped 2 bases from V and 2 bases from J, with 12 bases between. The CDR3 nucleotides read TGTGCCTGGAGTAACCCAGACTATAACACTGAAGCTTTCTTT. Translating gives CAWSNPDYNTEAFF.

V usage is TRBV6-6 and J usage is TRBJ2-3, with D perhaps matching TRBD1 (5 bases). Trimming removed 6 bases from V and 1 base from J, with 11 bases in between. This CDR3 has 14 residues. Per germline, CDR1 MNHNY and CDR2 SVGAGI (reference sequence). The CDR3 nucleotides read TGTGCCAGCAGGGGGCAGGGTGGCACAGATACGCAGTATTTT. Amino acid sequence: CASRGQGGTDTQYF.

This rearrangement joins TRBV7-9 to TRBJ1-4; 7 nucleotides align to TRBD1. With 5 bases clipped from V and 5 bases from J, the junction kept 8 bases outside the gene matches. The germline gives CDR1 SEHNR, CDR2 FQNEAQ (reference sequence). The CDR3 extends over 15 amino acids. CDR3 in amino acids: CASSELGQLNEKLFF. In nucleotides, the CDR3 is TGTGCCAGCAGCGAGTTGGGACAGCTAAATGAAAAACTGTTTTTT.

The J gene is TRBJ1-1, the V gene TRBV6-5, with D perhaps matching TRBD1 (5 bases). The germline V gene encodes CDR1 MNHEY and CDR2 SVGAGI. This CDR3 comprises 15 residues. V lost 5 bases, J lost 0 bases, and 13 bases lay in between. This chain's CDR3 is CASSPQEPMNTEAFF. CDR3 nucleotide sequence: TGTGCCAGCAGTCCACAGGAACCTATGAACACTGAAGCTTTCTTT.

The V call is TRBV2, the J call TRBJ1-6; TRBD1 agrees at 7 bases. The length of the CDR3 is 14 residues. Germline CDR1 reads SNHLY; CDR2 reads FYNNEI. With V trimmed by 1 base and J by 9 bases, 3 bases remained unmatched. Here the CDR3 DNA reads TGTGCCAGCAGTGAAGGGGCAGGGGGTTCACCCCTCCACTTT. It specifies CASSEGAGGSPLHF. Combining the CDR3 with reference TRBV2 and TRBJ1-6 gives the whole variable domain EPEVTQTPSHQVTQMGQEVILRCVPISNHLYFYWYRQILGQKVEFLVSFYNNEISEKSEIFDDQFSVERPDGSNFTLKIRSTKLEDSAMYFCASSEGAGGSPLHFGNGTRLTVT.

The gene calls are TRBV28 and TRBJ1-5; possibly TRBD1 for D (5 bases). Germline values: CDR1 MDHEN, CDR2 SYDVKM. The CDR3 totals 15 residues. V was cut by 5 bases and J by 0 bases, with 11 bases left in between. CDR3 sequence reads: CASSGTGVSNQPQHF. CDR3 bases: TGTGCCAGCAGTGGGACGGGGGTTAGCAATCAGCCCCAGCATTTT.